This T cell receptor (beta chain) was observed in a study of blood T cells in healthy people across ages. A second PCR, run for about 7 to 11 cycles, used a sample-barcoded 5' primer plus a J-beta primer mix. Each cDNA molecule was tagged by a template-switch adaptor that had 12 random nucleotides. TCRdb redid the calling of the 5' RACE reads with MiXCR, one entry per CDR3 protein. The sample lists 790,000 or so distinct CDR3 sequences, around 50% occurring once. Overall study results and limits: Fewer expanded clones and more diversity marked long-lived versus aged donors.

This CDR3 comprises 13 residues. Trimming at V came to 6 bases and at J to 1 base, leaving 2 bases not matched to a gene. Germline CDR1 is DFQATT and CDR2 is SNEGSKA (reference sequence). This clonotype was counted many times. Its antigen is not known. This chain connects TRBV20-1 to TRBJ1-1, with TRBD1 matching 10 bases. Sequenced sample: blood. The sequence came from a man older than 75 in good health. CDR3 region: CSARDRGNTEAFF. The CDR3 nucleotides are TGCAGTGCGCGGGACAGGGGGAACACTGAAGCTTTCTTT.